The 29 T cell receptor beta chains below come from one sample, sequenced in a study of T cell responses to AZD1222 COVID-19 vaccine (dated by TCRdb to 2020 to 2023). The time point label, read with the paper, signifies: about 28 days (+/-7) after the second vaccine dose. The protocol used for the library was the immunoSEQ multiplex PCR assay. TCRdb holds this immuneACCESS table with in-frame rearrangements only. Some clones are missing; in checked studies, unresolved V genes explain under half, and the rest has no known cause. The sample table records roughly 100,000 clones; roughly 87% of these occur just once. The top ten clones comprise over 35% of the sample. The material was peripheral blood, obtained 28 days after the second AZD1222 dose. Source of these receptors: an adult who received the AZD1222 COVID-19 vaccine.

The chain uses TRBV5-1 and TRBJ2-7; TRBD2 agrees at 10 bases. Trimming at V came to 2 bases and at J to 6 bases, leaving 11 bases not matched to a gene. CDR3 length: 16 amino acids. Germline CDR1 reads SGHRS; CDR2 reads YFSETQ. In nucleotides, the CDR3 is TGCGCCAGCAGCTTCGGCTCAAGCGGGAGGGCCCGCGAGCAGTACTTC. Residues: CASSFGSSGRAREQYF.

V usage is TRBV3-1 (or the pseudogene TRBV3-2) and J usage is TRBJ2-3, with 11 bases aligning to TRBD1. The V gene's germline CDR1 is LGHDT and CDR2 YNNKEL (reference sequence). This CDR3 has 16 residues. With 3 bases clipped from V and 5 bases from J, the junction kept 7 bases outside the gene matches. The chain's CDR3 is CASSQTDRGHQDTQYF. As DNA, the CDR3 is TGTGCCAGCAGCCAGACGGACAGGGGGCATCAAGATACGCAGTATTTT.

V is TRBV4-3 and J is TRBJ2-2; the D call may be TRBD1 or TRBD2 (5 bases each). The V and J ends lost 5 bases and 6 bases respectively, with 13 bases between them. The CDR3 length is 14 residues. Germline CDR1 and CDR2: LGHNA and YSLEER. CDR3 residues: CASSSGLGPGELFF. In DNA, the CDR3 is TGCGCCAGCAGCTCGGGGCTGGGTCCCGGGGAGCTGTTTTTT.

This chain joins TRBV30 and TRBJ1-5; tentatively, D is TRBD1 (5 bases). The CDR3 is 11 amino acids. Trimming pared 3 bases from V and 11 bases from J, leaving 11 bases between. CDR1 is GTSNPN, CDR2 SVGIG, per germline (reference sequence). The CDR3 sequence is CAWSRGLSQHF. The CDR3 DNA reads as TGTGCCTGGAGCCGGGGGTTGTCCCAGCATTTT.

The chain recombines TRBV24-1 with TRBJ2-1; 13 bases fit TRBD2. The J segment lost 0 bases and the V segment lost 4 bases, leaving 8 bases of the junction unmatched. Looked up from germline, CDR1 is KGHDR and CDR2 is SFDVKD. This CDR3 has 19 amino acids. The CDR3: CATSETLAGGRSSYNEQFF. CDR3 sequence (DNA): TGTGCCACCAGTGAAACACTAGCGGGAGGGAGAAGCTCCTACAATGAGCAGTTCTTC.

The chain combines TRBV5-1 with TRBJ2-1; maybe TRBD1 (6 bases). This CDR3 region has 12 residues. CDR1 is SGHRS and CDR2 is YFSETQ in the germline V gene. The ends were cut back, 7 bases at V and 8 bases at J, with 13 bases in the middle. The CDR3 here is CASFQQGYEQFF. The CDR3 DNA is TGCGCCAGCTTCCAACAGGGTTATGAGCAGTTCTTC.

The chain employs TRBV5-6 and TRBJ2-1, with no clear D. From germline, CDR1 is SGHDT and CDR2 YYEEEE. Between the trimmed V and J ends, which lost 0 bases and 7 bases, there was a span of 17 bases. The CDR3 length is 16 residues. The CDR3 spells CASSLAGSRSRNEQFF. As DNA, the CDR3 is TGTGCCAGCAGCTTGGCTGGATCAAGAAGTCGGAATGAGCAGTTCTTC.

The rearrangement links TRBV27 to TRBJ1-6; TRBD1 might be the D (5 bases). The germline V gene encodes CDR1 MNHEY and CDR2 SMNVEV (reference sequence). The CDR3 length is 13 residues. Trimming removed 8 bases from V and 5 bases from J, with 10 bases in between. The CDR3: CASAPGHNSPLHF. In DNA, the CDR3 is TGTGCCAGCGCCCCAGGGCATAATTCACCCCTCCACTTT.

The chain couples TRBV19 to TRBJ1-6; D possibly corresponds to TRBD1 (5 bases). The V gene's germline CDR1 is LNHDA and CDR2 SQIVND (reference sequence). V was trimmed by 4 bases and J by 11 bases, leaving 18 bases between them. The CDR3 has 15 amino acids. This CDR3 is CASSRGEAPDPPLHF. CDR3 DNA: TGTGCCAGTAGTAGGGGCGAGGCCCCAGATCCACCCCTCCACTTT. Supplemented by reference TRBV19 and TRBJ1-6, the full variable domain reads DGGITQSPKYLFRKEGQNVTLSCEQNLNHDAMYWYRQDPGQGLRLIYYSQIVNDFQKGDIAEGYSVSREKKESFPLTVTSAQKNPTAFYLCASSRGEAPDPPLHFGNGTRLTVT.

This chain joins TRBV7-6 and TRBJ1-5; possible D gene TRBD1, 6 bases. The CDR3 length is 13 residues. Germline loops: CDR1 SGHVS, CDR2 FNYEAQ. V lost 5 bases and J lost 7, with 12 bases in between. The CDR3 protein is CASSPNRDQPQHF. CDR3 coding DNA: TGTGCCAGCAGCCCTAACAGGGACCAGCCCCAGCATTTT.

The V and J genes are TRBV5-6 and TRBJ2-6; D is undetermined. V lost 1 base to trimming and J lost 4 bases, with 21 bases between them. Germline CDR1 and CDR2: SGHDT and YYEEEE. CDR3 length: 19 residues. Here the CDR3 DNA reads TGTGCCAGCAGCTTGTATAAGATGGCCCCTAGAACCGGGGCCAACGTCCTGACTTTC. Its translation: CASSLYKMAPRTGANVLTF. Based on the CDR3 plus reference TRBV5-6 and TRBJ2-6, the full variable domain is DAGVTQSPTHLIKTRGQQVTLRCSPKSGHDTVSWYQQALGQGPQFIFQYYEEEERQRGNFPDRFSGHQFPNYSSELNVNALLLGDSALYLCASSLYKMAPRTGANVLTFGAGSRLTVL.

CDR3 DNA sequence: TGTGCCTGGAGTGTACCTAGCGGGAGGGACACCGGGGAGCTGTTTTTT. The encoded protein is CAWSVPSGRDTGELFF. The V and J genes are TRBV30 and TRBJ2-2; 12 bases are a match to TRBD2. V lost 0 bases and J lost 3; bases outside the gene matches: 2. The germline gives CDR1 GTSNPN, CDR2 SVGIG (reference sequence). This CDR3 spans 16 amino acids. Full variable domain (rest looked up from reference TRBV30 and TRBJ2-2): SQTIHQWPATLVQPVGSPLSLECTVEGTSNPNLYWYRQAAGRGLQLLFYSVGIGQISSEVPQNLSASRPQDRQFILSSKKLLLSDSGFYLCAWSVPSGRDTGELFFGEGSRLTVL.

The chain employs TRBV11-2 and TRBJ2-1; D possibly uses TRBD1 or TRBD2 (5 bases each). This CDR3 comprises 15 residues. Trimming shortened V by 2 bases and J by 3 bases, and 11 bases separated the two germline ends. CDR1 SGHAT and CDR2 FQNNGV come from the germline V gene. This CDR3 is CASSLRGADYNEQFF. Written as DNA, the CDR3 is TGTGCCAGCAGCTTAAGAGGGGCAGACTACAATGAGCAGTTCTTC. Full variable domain (rest looked up from reference TRBV11-2 and TRBJ2-1): EAGVAQSPRYKIIEKRQSVAFWCNPISGHATLYWYQQILGQGPKLLIQFQNNGVVDDSQLPKDRFSAERLKGVDSTLKIQPAKLEDSAVYLCASSLRGADYNEQFFGPGTRLTVL.

In its sample, this clone was seen a few times. The chain joins TRBV5-1 to TRBJ2-3, with 12 bases that match TRBD2. V was clipped by 4 bases and J by 8 bases; unmatched bases: 11. Germline loops: CDR1 SGHRS, CDR2 YFSETQ. The CDR3 has 16 residues. This CDR3 is CASSRMTSGSLGTQYF. In nucleotides, the CDR3 is TGCGCCAGCAGCAGAATGACTAGCGGGAGTTTAGGTACGCAGTATTTT.

This clone appeared once. Other DNA sequences from this sample encode an identical CDR3 as well. The rearrangement uses TRBV19 and TRBJ1-6; unclear D gene. The V gene's germline CDR1 is LNHDA and CDR2 SQIVND (reference sequence). V lost 3 bases to trimming and J lost 7 bases, with 10 bases between them. CDR3 size: 14 residues. CDR3 sequence reads: CASSIPTGNSPLHF. In DNA form, the CDR3 reads TGTGCCAGTAGTATTCCGACGGGAAATTCACCCCTCCACTTT.

The rearrangement uses TRBV19 and TRBJ1-6; 10 bases match TRBD1. CDR3 length equals 16 residues. The junction had 2 bases not matched to a gene; V was cut back by 5 bases and J by 1 base. Looked up from germline, CDR1 is LNHDA and CDR2 is SQIVND (reference sequence). CDR3 region: CASSSGQGSYNSPLHF. The CDR3 DNA follows: TGTGCCAGTAGTTCGGGACAGGGGTCCTATAATTCACCCCTCCACTTT.

This rearrangement joins TRBV7-2 to TRBJ2-7; TRBD2 is a possible D gene (5 bases). Germline values: CDR1 SGHTA, CDR2 FQGNSA. The CDR3 extends over 13 amino acids. V lost 5 bases and J lost 2, with 10 bases in between. CDR3 sequence: CASSPALAYEQYF. Written as DNA, the CDR3 is TGTGCCAGCAGCCCCGCACTAGCCTACGAGCAGTACTTC.

The chain combines TRBV18 with TRBJ2-1; 9 bases line up with TRBD1. V lost 0 bases to trimming and J lost 5 bases; unmatched junction nucleotides: 5. The CDR3 is made up of 16 amino acids. Germline lookup yields CDR1 KGHSH and CDR2 LQKENI. The CDR3 DNA reads TGTGCCAGCTCACCACCCCGGACAGGGGTAAACAATGAGCAGTTCTTC. Protein sequence: CASSPPRTGVNNEQFF.

The rearrangement joins TRBV18 to TRBJ1-1; D possibly corresponds to TRBD1 (5 bases). Germline V CDR1 and CDR2: KGHSH, LQKENI. Trimming removed 6 bases at V and 1 base at J, with 15 bases between. The CDR3 consists of 15 residues. The CDR3 DNA is TGTGCCAGCTCCCCCGTCCAGGGCAGGAACACTGAAGCTTTCTTT. This codes for CASSPVQGRNTEAFF.

The rearrangement joins TRBV28 to TRBJ2-2; no clear D. CDR3 length: 13 amino acids. The V end lost 6 bases, the J end lost 6 bases, and 11 bases lay between the germline ends. Germline V lookup: CDR1 MDHEN, CDR2 SYDVKM. DNA for the CDR3: TGTGCCAGCAGAATAGCCCGGTCCGGGGAGCTGTTTTTT. Translated, it gives CASRIARSGELFF.

The rearrangement joins TRBV6-5 to TRBJ2-1; 7 bases map to TRBD2. The trim removed 8 bases at V and 11 bases at J, leaving 9 bases unmatched. Germline V gene lookup returns CDR1 MNHEY and CDR2 SVGAGI. The CDR3 covers 12 residues. The CDR3 loop is CASFIEGGKQFF. The CDR3 DNA sequence: TGTGCCAGCTTTATTGAGGGAGGGAAGCAGTTCTTC.

The chain couples TRBV4-1 to TRBJ2-7; TRBD2 aligns across 12 bases. Per the germline V gene, CDR1 is MGHRA and CDR2 is YSYEKL. This CDR3 has 16 residues. Trimming cost V 1 base and J 2 bases; bases outside gene matches: 3. CDR3 in amino acids: CASSQGLAGGTYEQYF. The CDR3 DNA reads TGCGCCAGCAGCCAAGGGCTAGCGGGGGGGACCTACGAGCAGTACTTC.

This clone has just one count. The V gene is TRBV11-2, the J gene TRBJ2-1; 7 bases fit TRBD2. The V and J ends lost 6 bases and 4 bases, in that order; junction bases with no gene match: 9. The CDR3 length is 15 residues. The V gene's germline CDR1 is SGHAT and CDR2 FQNNGV. The CDR3 DNA sequence: TGTGCCAGCAGGCGTTGGGCGGGAGTTTACAATGAGCAGTTCTTC. This gives the protein CASRRWAGVYNEQFF.

The rearrangement uses TRBV7-2 and TRBJ2-1; 7 nucleotides agree with TRBD2. V lost 5 bases, J lost 9 bases, and 16 bases stayed unmatched. CDR3 size: 16 residues. Germline V gene sequence: CDR1 SGHTA, CDR2 FQGNSA. In DNA, the CDR3 is TGTGCCAGCAGCCTAGAAGCGGGGCTCCCCCATGCTGAGCAGTTCTTC. It codes for CASSLEAGLPHAEQFF. The variable domain in full, with the rest retrieved from reference TRBV7-2 and TRBJ2-1, is GAGVSQSPSNKVTEKGKDVELRCDPISGHTALYWYRQSLGQGLEFLIYFQGNSAPDKSGLPSDRFSAERTGGSVSTLTIQRTQQEDSAVYLCASSLEAGLPHAEQFFGPGTRLTVL.

The chain employs TRBV28 and TRBJ2-7; no clear D. V gave up 6 bases and J gave up 3 bases, with 15 bases separating them. This CDR3 is built from 14 residues. In germline, CDR1 is MDHEN, CDR2 SYDVKM. In DNA form, the CDR3 reads TGTGCCAGCAGATCCGGGCAGGCGAACTACGAGCAGTACTTC. It codes for CASRSGQANYEQYF.

This sequence joins TRBV29-1 and TRBJ2-7, with TRBD2 identical over 7 bases. The V segment lost 0 bases and the J segment 3 bases; nucleotides outside the gene matches: 5. Germline CDR1 is SQVTM and CDR2 is ANQGSEA. The CDR3 has 14 amino acids. Here the CDR3 DNA reads TGCAGCGTTGAAGATGGCGGGAGTGGCTACGAGCAGTACTTC. Amino acid sequence: CSVEDGGSGYEQYF.

This sequence joins TRBV2 and TRBJ2-7, with D perhaps matching TRBD1 (6 bases). V was cut by 2 bases and J by 4 bases, with 9 bases left in between. The CDR3 length is 13 residues. Germline CDR1 SNHLY, CDR2 FYNNEI. The CDR3 region is CASSENRVYEQYF. The CDR3 bases are TGTGCCAGCAGTGAAAACAGGGTATACGAGCAGTACTTC.

V and J are TRBV5-1 and TRBJ1-2; D remains unclear. The germline V and J ends were trimmed by 0 bases and 2 bases, with 8 bases remaining between them. Germline loops: CDR1 SGHRS, CDR2 YFSETQ. The CDR3 is 14 residues long. CDR3 sequence: CASSLGDGNYGYTF. DNA for the CDR3: TGCGCCAGCAGCTTGGGAGACGGGAACTATGGCTACACCTTC.

The rearrangement joins TRBV7-2 to TRBJ2-7, with TRBD2 matching 8 bases. Germline-derived CDR1 and CDR2 are SGHTA and FQGNSA. This CDR3 is built from 12 residues. Trimming cost V 8 bases and J 6 bases; bases outside gene matches: 6. Here the CDR3 reads CASGTRLGEQYF. The CDR3 DNA reads TGTGCCAGCGGGACTAGGCTCGGCGAGCAGTACTTC.